This TCR beta chain was obtained from a study of blood T cell repertoires in COVID-19. Whole-study context: From the United States, Italy and Spain came samples of acute and convalescent COVID-19. Sample material is recorded as cDNA or gDNA derived from T cells, B-cell-depleted T cells, or PBMCs.

TCRdb's copy holds only in-frame clones and misses some; the assay was immunoSEQ multiplex PCR. The sample lists over 250,000 clones, about 89% occurring once. The CDR3 runs 13 residues. Germline CDR1 is SQVTM and CDR2 is ANQGSEA. V dropped 6 bases and J dropped 2 bases, with 13 bases sitting between them. The V and J genes are TRBV29-1 and TRBJ1-2, with D possibly TRBD1 on 6 matching bases. This TCR derives from a man aged 50-59 years with acute or convalescent COVID-19. Input material: peripheral blood. This chain's CDR3 is CSVNRDKNYGYTF. The DNA of the CDR3 is TGCAGCGTAAACCGGGACAAGAACTATGGCTACACCTTC.